This TCR beta chain was documented in a study of regulatory T cells in long-lasting Graves disease (dated by TCRdb to the early 2020s). For the study in its entirety: Patients with newly diagnosed Graves' disease had been on antithyroid drugs for under 3 months. The study was conducted in China and was registered as a clinical trial. This study used TCR sequencing and RNA sequencing of peripheral blood to compare persistent Graves' disease patients against newly diagnosed Graves' disease patients. A total of roughly 35 samples were covered by TCR sequencing, comprising some 13 persistent and about 20 newly diagnosed Graves' disease patients.

CDR1 SGHAT and CDR2 FQNNGV are derived from the germline V gene. The CDR3 covers 16 residues, taking in both the cysteine and the phenylalanine. CDR3 DNA is the only sequence kept; it has 48 bases, read in frame from the first base. V sheds 0 bases and J sheds 2 bases, leaving 13 bases between their ends. What the authors observed across the whole study: Compared with newly diagnosed patients, persistent Graves' disease patients had lower TCR Shannon entropy and fewer highly expanded clones, which suggests clonal expansion. Only the TCR beta chain was sequenced and analyzed. The study examined only peripheral blood because the primary lesion, thyroid tissue, could not be accessed. The authors acknowledged the small sample size as a limitation that may reduce accuracy. Persistent patients shared more public clonotypes among themselves (approximately 2,500) than newly diagnosed patients did (approximately 970). Persistent disease showed preferential use of TRBV28, TRBJ1-2 and TRBJ2-5, whereas newly diagnosed disease favored TRBV20-1 and TRBJ2-1.

This clonotype showed up many times. It lacks a known antigen. The sample holds no much larger clone one base away, and base qualities are not on file. The sample's time point, from its label and the paper: newly diagnosed GD, antithyroid drugs for less than 3 months. For both TCR sequencing and RNA sequencing, RNA was extracted from PBMCs in TRIzol. The diagnosis of Graves' disease followed American Thyroid Association guidelines. Patients were recruited from an endocrinology department in Xi'an, China. From each patient, 7.5 to 9.5 milliliters of peripheral blood was collected into an EDTA anticoagulant tube. PBMCs were isolated by Ficoll Paque Plus density gradient separation without further T cell sorting. RNA quality was checked with an Agilent 2100 Bioanalyzer and agarose gel, and concentration with a NanoDrop 2000. Library preparation was by multiplex PCR. The sequencer was an Illumina HiSeq 4000. TCR beta libraries were built with iRepertoire HTBI primers and Arm-PCR amplification of CDR3 regions. Gel purification was performed on PCR products prior to sequencing. Turning to the authors' computational methods: A total of roughly 65 TRBV and 14 TRBJ segments were identified across samples and were used for gene usage analysis of CDR3 amino acid clonotypes. COPE and FqMerger were used to merge the filtered high-quality paired reads into contigs. BLAST was used to align contigs to the IMGT TRBV, TRBD and TRBJ reference genes, and CDR3 was defined following IMGT. Highly expanded clones were defined as clonotypes with a frequency above 0.1%. Shannon entropy served as the measure of repertoire diversity, while the Gini coefficient captured V-J evenness. A clonotype was considered public if more than one individual shared it. Through fastp at Q25 and MiXCR, TCRdb rebuilt clones from the public reads, retaining in-frame beta chains. Rows with a matching CDR3 protein are joined into one entry that keeps the most common DNA and genes. Clone size and V and J calls follow TCRdb, not the original study. Counted in this sample were about 440,000 distinct CDR3 sequences; 14% to 15% of them appeared once. Together, the top ten hold 16% of the sample.

These data are also associated with another study on T cells in Graves' hyperthyroidism and ophthalmopathy. Drawing on the second study: Graves' hyperthyroidism was defined as stable when no progression to ophthalmopathy occurred over 18 months of follow-up. Hyperthyroidism patients were newly diagnosed, with disease duration under 2 months, and aged 18 to 65 years. Patients with uncontrolled infections, other autoimmune diseases, pregnancy or lactation were excluded. Clinical symptoms, serum thyroxine and TRAb, thyroid ultrasound, and orbital computed tomography formed the basis for the diagnoses. The TCR CDR3 was subjected to a first round of RT-PCR using the HTBI primer set and the Qiagen OneStep RT-PCR kit. Most expanded thyroid clonotypes (frequency above 0.001) were also detected in blood, a finding suggesting that blood repertoires may reflect thyroid immune responses. A model built on a 13 V-J signature distinguished ophthalmopathy from stable hyperthyroidism, reaching about 88% sensitivity and around 81% specificity in cross-validation and 80%/75% in testing. In validation, progression to ophthalmopathy was predicted by the model with almost 71% sensitivity and 72% to 80% specificity, a median of approximately 6.5 months before onset. To identify TCR V-J signatures that set the groups apart, the researchers used a discovery cohort of 100 patients, made up of 43 with Graves' ophthalmopathy and 57 with stable Graves' hyperthyroidism. Whether ophthalmopathy could be predicted prospectively was tested in an independent validation cohort made up of 18 to 20 hyperthyroidism patients plus 17 patients who later progressed to ophthalmopathy. The roughly 100 discovery patients were divided at random into training and test sets in a 7:3 ratio. Thyroid tissue and blood T-cell repertoires from roughly 6 Graves' hyperthyroidism patients were also compared in the study. Once sampling was done, hyperthyroidism patients were given methimazole at a starting dose of 30 mg daily, whereas ophthalmopathy patients were given high-dose intravenous methylprednisolone. The libraries were constructed in a second round of multiplex PCR and then size-selected and purified. Libraries were sequenced paired-end with 100 bp reads on an Illumina HiSeq2000. Raw data were processed with SOAPnuke, discarding reads with adapters, uncalled bases, mean Phred below 15, or no exact constant-primer or identifier match. COPE v1.2.5 was used to merge high-quality paired reads, and clonotypes were defined as unique nucleotide sequences. MiTCR v1.1 was used to align the clonotypes against IMGT TRBV, TRBD and TRBJ reference segments. Analysis was restricted to V-J combinations with a frequency above 0.0001, which covered 99.2% of repertoires. The TCS score was defined as F50 (clonal expansion) divided by E x V (chaos), with BLOSUM62-based TCRdist calculated between CDR3 peptides within each V-J. Welch's t-statistics and random forest reduced fewer than 550 V-J features to 13, which were used in a naive Bayes classifier (R e1071). No statistical method was used to fix the sample size in advance, and group allocation was not hidden from the investigators. According to the paper, TCR Vbeta CDR3 sequencing was carried out on over 130 peripheral blood samples, which came from fewer than 50 ophthalmopathy, around 75 hyperthyroidism and about 17 progressor patients.

The source was peripheral blood mononuclear cells (PBMCs), collected at new diagnosis, from a patient treated with antithyroid drugs. The chain couples TRBV11-2 to TRBJ1-1, and perhaps TRBD1 as D gene, on 6 matching bases. The sequence was collected from a woman aged 25 to 39 with Graves disease. Donor details come from another sample of the same person, matched by shared clones. The CDR3 region reads CASSLEDSTLNTEAFF. In nucleotides, the sequence is TGTGCCAGCAGCTTAGAGGACAGCACCTTAAACACTGAAGCTTTCTTT.